One sample yielded the 18 T cell receptor beta chains listed below, sequenced in a study of metastatic and nonmetastatic thyroid tumors. TCRdb re-called clones via MiXCR from the PCR reads. The profile shows roughly 40,000 clones, 15% to 20% of them singletons. Every patient was untreated before thyroid surgery. The sequenced sample consisted of blood. These receptors were collected from a female donor with papillary thyroid cancer or a benign thyroid nodule (not recorded which). Some clones in this sample may be carry-over from other donors' samples.

This clone was observed a few times. A single base separates this from a much larger clone, so it may be a read error. V and J are TRBV4-2 and TRBJ2-3; 12 bases align to TRBD1. The CDR3 is 16 residues long. The V gene's germline CDR1 is LGHNA and CDR2 YNFKEQ. V lost 11 bases, J lost 5 bases, and 14 bases stayed unmatched. The DNA for the CDR3 is TGTGCCCCGTACAATACCGGGACAGGGGGCCAAGATACGCAGTATTTT. Translating it yields CAPYNTGTGGQDTQYF.

This clone was recorded many times. V and J are TRBV18 and TRBJ2-2, with TRBD1 matching over 8 bases. V shed 4 bases and J 6 bases; nucleotides not matched to a gene: 1. The length of the CDR3 is 13 residues. Per germline, CDR1 KGHSH and CDR2 LQKENI. The CDR3 sequence: CASSRGQAGELFF. As DNA, the CDR3 is TGTGCCAGCTCACGGGGACAGGCCGGGGAGCTGTTTTTT. Drawing the rest from reference TRBV18 and TRBJ2-2, the complete variable domain is NAGVMQNPRHLVRRRGQEARLRCSPMKGHSHVYWYRQLPEEGLKFMVYLQKENIIDESGMPKERFSAEFPKEGPSILRIQQVVRGDSAAYFCASSRGQAGELFFGEGSRLTVL.

The J gene is TRBJ2-2, the V gene TRBV28; D is undetermined. CDR3 length: 15 residues. The V gene's germline CDR1 is MDHEN and CDR2 SYDVKM. The V end was cut by 6 bases, the J end by 4 bases, with 15 bases between. In nucleotides, the CDR3 is TGTGCCAGCAGCGCCCTTGCAGGACCCACCGGGGAGCTGTTTTTT. Its protein product is CASSALAGPTGELFF. The full variable domain, its missing parts supplied by reference TRBV28 and TRBJ2-2, is DVKVTQSSRYLVKRTGEKVFLECVQDMDHENMFWYRQDPGLGLRLIYFSYDVKMKEKGDIPEGYSVSREKKERFSLILESASTNQTSMYLCASSALAGPTGELFFGEGSRLTVL.

This clone occurred many times. The V and J genes are TRBV29-1 and TRBJ1-2; a weak D match, TRBD1 (6 bases). The CDR3 runs 12 residues. Germline V CDR1 and CDR2: SQVTM, ANQGSEA. The V end was cut by 6 bases, the J end by 2 bases, with 10 bases between. The CDR3 nucleotides are TGCAGCGTCTACAGGGACAACTATGGCTACACCTTC. Protein sequence: CSVYRDNYGYTF.

This clone was seen many times. The rearrangement links TRBV19 to TRBJ2-1, with a tentative D call TRBD1 (7 bases). Per germline, CDR1 LNHDA and CDR2 SQIVND (reference sequence). The CDR3 has 20 residues. V was cut by 4 bases and J by 1 base, with 26 bases left in between. CDR3 residues: CASSRKGGQGGISSYNEQFF. The CDR3 nucleotides are TGTGCCAGTAGTAGGAAGGGTGGGCAGGGGGGAATCTCATCCTACAATGAGCAGTTCTTC.

This clone was seen ten or more times. The V and J genes are TRBV5-1 and TRBJ2-1, with unresolved D. The CDR3 is made up of 15 amino acids. V dropped 0 bases and J dropped 4 bases, with 11 bases sitting between them. CDR1 and CDR2 from the germline V gene are SGHRS and YFSETQ. CDR3 DNA sequence: TGCGCCAGCAGCTTGGGTCCGGAACTTTACAATGAGCAGTTCTTC. This gives the protein CASSLGPELYNEQFF.

This clone has at least ten counts. This chain links TRBV28 with TRBJ2-1; TRBD1 aligns across 8 bases. The germline CDR1 and CDR2 sequences are MDHEN and SYDVKM. The CDR3 sequence is 20 residues long. Trimming removed 6 bases from V and 0 bases from J; junction bases left unmatched: 19. CDR3 sequence (DNA): TGTGCCAGCAGCTATGCCGCAATTTCAGGGGGCTGGAGCTCCTACAATGAGCAGTTCTTC. It specifies CASSYAAISGGWSSYNEQFF.

This clone showed up many times. The V and J genes are TRBV28 and TRBJ2-1; D possibly corresponds to TRBD2 (6 bases). V shed 5 bases and J shed 3 bases, with 14 bases lying between them. The CDR3 spans 15 residues. CDR1 is MDHEN and CDR2 is SYDVKM in the germline V gene. The CDR3 loop reads CASSESGSGYNEQFF. The CDR3 region has the DNA TGTGCCAGCAGTGAATCCGGGAGTGGCTACAATGAGCAGTTCTTC.

The gene calls are TRBV11-1 and TRBJ2-1; weak D call: TRBD1 (5 bases). The CDR3 runs to 16 residues. Germline V CDR1 and CDR2: SGHAT, FQDESV (reference sequence). Trimming took off 5 bases at V and 7 bases at J, with 21 bases between the two ends. CDR3 bases: TGTGCCAGCAGCCCAAGCCAGGGTTTATCTAAAAATGAGCAGTTCTTC. Translated: CASSPSQGLSKNEQFF.

This clone showed up just a few times. V is TRBV29-1 and J is TRBJ2-7, with D possibly matching TRBD1 (5 bases). This CDR3 region has 14 residues. CDR1 and CDR2 (germline): SQVTM, ANQGSEA. Trimming removed 0 bases at V and 6 bases at J, with 15 bases between. The DNA for the CDR3 is TGCAGCGTTGAAGATAGCAGGGTGCGGTCCGAGCAGTACTTC. It codes for CSVEDSRVRSEQYF.

The table lists this clone with many counts. The chain employs TRBV6-2 or TRBV6-3 and TRBJ2-1; D remains unclear. Germline lookup yields CDR1 MNHEY and CDR2 SVGEGT. V gave up 1 base and J gave up 8 bases, with 6 bases separating them. The CDR3 is 12 residues long. This CDR3 reads CASSYLRDEQFF. The CDR3 coding sequence is TGTGCCAGCAGTTACTTAAGGGATGAGCAGTTCTTC.

At least ten counts were recorded for this clone. The sample has other DNA sequences that encode this CDR3 too. The chain recombines TRBV3-1 with TRBJ1-4, with D possibly TRBD1 on 6 matching bases. CDR3 size: 14 residues. Per germline, CDR1 LGHDT and CDR2 YNNKEL (reference sequence). The germline V and J ends were trimmed by 6 bases and 8 bases, with 16 bases remaining between them. In DNA form, the CDR3 reads TGTGCCAGCAGGTCCTGGGGGGCAGACGAAAAACTGTTTTTT. It is translated as CASRSWGADEKLFF.

A few counts support this clone. A much larger clone differs from this one at a single base, so this may be a read error. The chain employs TRBV7-6 and TRBJ2-5; TRBD2 matches at 8 bases. The CDR3 runs 14 residues. CDR1 and CDR2 from the germline V gene are SGHVS and FNYEAQ. The CDR3: CASSRGGSQETHYF. The CDR3 region has the DNA TGTGCCAGCAGCCGGGGGGGATCGCAAGAGACCCATTACTTC. The full variable domain, with the rest looked up from reference TRBV7-6 and TRBJ2-5, is GAGVSQSPRYKVTKRGQDVALRCDPISGHVSLYWYRQALGQGPEFLTYFNYEAQQDKSGLPNDRFSAERPEGSISTLTIQRTEQRDSAMYRCASSRGGSQETHYFGPGTRLLVL.

This clone was seen ten or more times. The chain carries TRBV18 and TRBJ2-1; tentative D call: TRBD1 (6 bases). Germline lookup yields CDR1 KGHSH and CDR2 LQKENI. The ends were cut back, 1 base at V and 1 base at J, with 8 bases in the middle. The CDR3 is 15 residues long. Here the CDR3 DNA reads TGTGCCAGCTCACCACTGCAGGGGTCCTACAATGAGCAGTTCTTC. Its protein is CASSPLQGSYNEQFF.

Here the CDR3 reads CASSLGGPVNTIYF. The CDR3 DNA is TGTGCCAGCAGCTTAGGGGGTCCTGTAAACACCATATATTTT. The rearrangement joins TRBV7-2 to TRBJ1-3; no clear D gene. Germline V gene sequence: CDR1 SGHTA, CDR2 FQGNSA. The CDR3 totals 14 residues. The ends were cut back, 1 base at V and 6 bases at J, with 10 bases in the middle.

Ten or more counts support this clone. The rearrangement uses TRBV20-1 and TRBJ2-3; possible D gene TRBD2, 6 bases. Trimming stripped 6 bases from V and 0 bases from J, with 16 bases between. Germline values: CDR1 DFQATT, CDR2 SNEGSKA (reference sequence). The CDR3 length is 15 residues. CDR3 coding DNA: TGCAGTGCCAAAGCCGGGACTGGGAGCACAGATACGCAGTATTTT. Translation gives CSAKAGTGSTDTQYF.

This clone was picked up many times. The chain is built from TRBV20-1 and TRBJ2-7; D is uncertain. CDR1 is DFQATT, CDR2 SNEGSKA, per germline (reference sequence). The CDR3 loop spans 9 amino acids. The CDR3 is CKCRYEQYF. CDR3 coding DNA: TGCAAATGCAGGTACGAGCAGTACTTC.

There are a few counts of this clone. Additional DNA sequences in this sample encode the identical CDR3. The CDR3 DNA reads as TGTGCCAGCAGCCTTTTGAAGCGGGGGGGGACCCAGTACTTC. Amino acids: CASSLLKRGGTQYF. V is TRBV28 and J is TRBJ2-5; 10 nucleotides match TRBD2. Germline CDR1 is MDHEN and CDR2 is SYDVKM. The J segment lost 7 bases and the V segment lost 6 bases, leaving 8 bases of the junction unmatched. The CDR3 spans 14 residues.